This T cell receptor beta chain was recorded in a study of blood T cell repertoires in COVID-19. CDR3 size: 14 residues. Trimming took 6 bases from V and 4 from J, leaving 12 bases between them. Germline CDR1 MDHEN, CDR2 SYDVKM. Using immunoSEQ multiplex PCR, the repertoire was profiled, and TCRdb retains in-frame clones only, with some absent. The data show over 250,000 clones, about 88% seen once. The specimen sequenced was PBMCs or T cells enriched from blood (not recorded which). The receptor was isolated from a man aged 25 to 45 with acute COVID-19. The chain carries TRBV28 and TRBJ2-2, with D possibly matching TRBD2 (7 bases). DNA for the CDR3: TGTGCCAGCAGGAGGGGGGGATCCACCGGGGAGCTGTTTTTT. Protein product: CASRRGGSTGELFF.